Listed below are T cell receptor beta chains from one sample, sequenced in a study of blood T cells in healthy people across ages. TCRdb re-called the 5' RACE reads with MiXCR, one entry per CDR3 protein. The data contain 900,000 to 950,000 distinct CDR3 sequences, 25% to 35% of them singletons. These data were also reused for a study on T cells of mothers and their children.

Sequenced sample: blood. Receptors originate from a woman aged 40 to 50 in good health. The CDR3 runs from the conserved cysteine through the conserved F or W. The D gene is left open where the match is weak. Part of the rows lack a size; the others show once, few, many or a class for expanded clones.

D: .; J: TRBJ1-2; V: TRBV20-1; size: .; CDR3: CSARMTIGGQTANYGYTF; DNA: TGCAGTGCTAGAATGACCATTGGGGGCCAGACAGCTAACTATGGCTACACCTTC
D: TRBD1; J: TRBJ1-2; V: TRBV4-2; size: .; CDR3: CASSQVGQDYGYTF; DNA: TGTGCCAGCAGCCAAGTGGGACAGGACTATGGCTACACCTTC
D: .; J: TRBJ2-1; V: TRBV30; size: .; CDR3: CAWSVQAGARNEQFF; DNA: TGTGCCTGGAGTGTACAGGCGGGGGCTAGGAATGAGCAGTTCTTC
D: .; J: TRBJ2-7; V: TRBV18; size: .; CDR3: CASSRTERNSYEQYF; DNA: TGTGCCAGCTCCCGAACCGAGCGGAACTCCTACGAGCAGTACTTC
D: TRBD1; J: TRBJ2-7; V: TRBV27; size: .; CDR3: CASSPWDRITQYF; DNA: TGTGCCAGCAGTCCTTGGGACAGGATAACCCAGTACTTC
D: TRBD2; J: TRBJ2-3; V: TRBV7-2; size: few; CDR3: CASSTGTSGGATDTQYF; DNA: TGTGCCAGCAGCACAGGGACTAGCGGGGGGGCCACAGATACGCAGTATTTT
D: TRBD2; J: TRBJ2-7; V: TRBV19; size: .; CDR3: CASSIGSGAYEQYF; DNA: TGTGCCAGTAGTATAGGAAGCGGGGCCTACGAGCAGTACTTC
D: .; J: TRBJ1-6; V: TRBV20-1; size: .; CDR3: CSARSGRGSPLHF; DNA: TGCAGTGCTCGATCGGGACGGGGATCACCCCTCCACTTT
D: TRBD2; J: TRBJ2-2; V: TRBV7-8; size: .; CDR3: CASSPPTGTSYTGELFF; DNA: TGTGCCAGCAGCCCACCAACCGGGACTAGCTACACCGGGGAGCTGTTTTTT
D: .; J: TRBJ2-7; V: TRBV4-1; size: many; CDR3: CASSPVLSGALQEQYF; DNA: TGCGCCAGCAGCCCAGTTTTATCGGGGGCACTTCAGGAGCAGTACTTC
D: TRBD1; J: TRBJ1-1; V: TRBV4-2; size: .; CDR3: CASSQRDRYTEAFF; DNA: TGTGCCAGCAGCCAAAGGGACAGATACACTGAAGCTTTCTTT
D: TRBD1; J: TRBJ2-7; V: TRBV7-9; size: .; CDR3: CASSLEPDRSYKQYF; DNA: TGTGCCAGCAGCTTGGAGCCGGACAGGTCCTACAAGCAGTACTTC
D: .; J: TRBJ2-2; V: TRBV4-3; size: many; CDR3: CASSQDPVTGELFF; DNA: TGCGCCAGCAGCCAAGATCCGGTCACCGGGGAGCTGTTTTTT
D: .; J: TRBJ2-5; V: TRBV9; size: many; CDR3: CASSTGLMSETQYF; DNA: TGTGCCAGCAGCACGGGACTTATGAGCGAGACCCAGTACTTC
D: .; J: TRBJ2-7; V: TRBV7-6; size: few; CDR3: CASSLISFSSYNEQYF; DNA: TGTGCCAGCAGCTTGATCAGCTTCAGCTCCTACAATGAGCAGTACTTC
D: .; J: TRBJ1-6; V: TRBV12-3/TRBV12-4; size: many; CDR3: CASSLEGSYNSPLHF; DNA: TGTGCCAGCAGTTTAGAGGGCTCCTATAATTCACCCCTCCACTTT
D: TRBD2; J: TRBJ2-1; V: TRBV3-1; size: .; CDR3: CASSPGTSGTNEQFF; DNA: TGTGCCAGCAGCCCCGGGACTAGCGGGACCAATGAGCAGTTCTTC
D: .; J: TRBJ2-7; V: TRBV28; size: few; CDR3: CASSKRAYEQYF; DNA: TGTGCCAGCAGTAAGAGGGCTTACGAGCAGTACTTC
D: TRBD1; J: TRBJ2-3; V: TRBV5-1; size: few; CDR3: CASSFGQGRGDTQYF; DNA: TGCGCCAGCAGCTTCGGACAGGGAAGGGGCGATACGCAGTATTTT
D: .; J: TRBJ2-1; V: TRBV7-9; size: .; CDR3: CASSSLWINEQFF; DNA: TGTGCCAGCAGCTCCCTGTGGATCAATGAGCAGTTCTTC
D: TRBD1; J: TRBJ1-5; V: TRBV20-1; size: few; CDR3: CSARPSGGKTQPQHF; DNA: TGCAGTGCTAGACCCTCAGGGGGCAAGACTCAGCCCCAGCATTTT
D: TRBD1; J: TRBJ1-1; V: TRBV28; size: few; CDR3: CASSRPTGGIDTEAFF; DNA: TGTGCCAGCAGCAGACCGACAGGGGGGATCGACACTGAAGCTTTCTTT
D: .; J: TRBJ1-1; V: TRBV29-1; size: .; CDR3: CSAGLGIRTEAFF; DNA: TGCAGCGCTGGGCTGGGTATTAGGACTGAAGCTTTCTTT
D: .; J: TRBJ1-4; V: TRBV5-1; size: .; CDR3: CASSSNRVSGEKLFF; DNA: TGCGCCAGCAGCTCCAACAGGGTATCGGGCGAAAAACTGTTTTTT
D: .; J: TRBJ1-1; V: TRBV10-3; size: many; CDR3: CAISPAGEDTEAFF; DNA: TGTGCCATCAGCCCCGCGGGGGAGGACACTGAAGCTTTCTTT
D: TRBD1; J: TRBJ1-4; V: TRBV18; size: .; CDR3: CASSPNTGGAYEKLFF; DNA: TGTGCCAGCTCACCAAATACAGGGGGCGCTTATGAAAAACTGTTTTTT
D: .; J: TRBJ2-7; V: TRBV7-9; size: few; CDR3: CASSLAARGGYEQYF; DNA: TGTGCCAGCAGCTTAGCAGCGAGGGGGGGCTACGAGCAGTACTTC
D: TRBD2; J: TRBJ2-7; V: TRBV20-1; size: .; CDR3: CSARETSGRGWYEQYF; DNA: TGCAGTGCTAGAGAGACTAGCGGGAGAGGTTGGTACGAGCAGTACTTC
D: TRBD2; J: TRBJ2-7; V: TRBV6-5; size: many; CDR3: CASSYRTSPTYEQYF; DNA: TGTGCCAGCAGTTATAGGACTAGCCCCACCTACGAGCAGTACTTC
D: .; J: TRBJ1-4; V: TRBV20-1; size: few; CDR3: CSAREPGGINEKLFF; DNA: TGCAGTGCTAGAGAACCCGGGGGGATTAATGAAAAACTGTTTTTT
D: .; J: TRBJ2-3; V: TRBV7-9; size: few; CDR3: CASSLYGVGTTDTQYF; DNA: TGTGCCAGCAGCTTATACGGTGTAGGAACCACAGATACGCAGTATTTT
D: .; J: TRBJ2-2; V: TRBV7-9; size: .; CDR3: CASSYPGAGELFF; DNA: TGTGCCAGCAGCTATCCCGGGGCCGGGGAGCTGTTTTTT
D: .; J: TRBJ2-7; V: TRBV29-1; size: .; CDR3: CSVRPGESYEQYF; DNA: TGCAGCGTCCGACCCGGGGAAAGCTACGAGCAGTACTTC
D: .; J: TRBJ2-6; V: TRBV7-6; size: many; CDR3: CASSLVRGSGANVLTF; DNA: TGTGCCAGCAGCTTAGTTCGGGGCTCTGGGGCCAACGTCCTGACTTTC
D: TRBD1; J: TRBJ2-5; V: TRBV7-2; size: .; CDR3: CASSLASPGQPRETQYF; DNA: TGTGCCAGCAGCTTAGCGAGTCCGGGACAGCCGAGGGAGACCCAGTACTTC